This T cell receptor (beta chain) was retrieved from a study of T cell repertoires in cytomegalovirus infection. About the study: CMV infection and matching HLA type were both indicated by public TCR beta signatures.

Concerning this clonotype itself: Its antigen is not known.

Unmatched junction bases numbered 4, after V lost 3 bases and J lost 2 bases. The CDR3 loop spans 15 amino acids. CDR1 GTSNPN and CDR2 SVGIG come from the germline V gene (reference sequence). Study-wide findings and caveats: Ex vivo, HLA-C-restricted CMV-specific TCR beta clonotypes prevailed over the rest of the response. Identification of carriers of CMV plus the relevant HLA was performed using cumulative public TCR beta family frequency.

MiXCR, applied by TCRdb to the reads, yields one record per CDR3 protein. The sample consists of almost 550,000 distinct CDR3 sequences, more than 15% of them appearing once. This rearrangement joins TRBV30 to TRBJ2-7; 13 positions agree with TRBD2. Source material: CD8+ T cells from PBMCs. This clonotype was obtained from a human donor in good health (CMV status not recorded). Some clones in this sample may be carry-over from other donors' samples. CDR3 amino acids: CAWSEGLAGPYEQYF. CDR3 bases: TGTGCCTGGAGCGAGGGACTAGCGGGACCCTACGAGCAGTACTTC.